The clone carrying this T cell receptor (beta chain) was seen once. Its antigen is not known. Using immunoSEQ multiplex PCR, the repertoire was profiled, and TCRdb retains in-frame clones only, with some absent. The repertoire has over 200,000 clones, around 88% of them found once; the top ten carry 2.9%. This entry comes from a study of cytomegalovirus exposure and HLA in healthy donors. Study as a whole: A later analysis reported the 90 to 150 validation repertoires used the same platform as the 550 to 800 first-cohort repertoires. Study findings and constraints: Cytomegalovirus association was assigned to under 200 TCR beta chains. A few CMV-associated chains proved CMV antigen-specific in vitro. TCR sequences were mostly rare, though some public TCRs occurred in many donors.

This CDR3 has 14 amino acids. Between the trimmed V and J ends, which lost 5 bases and 7 bases, there was a span of 17 bases. CDR1 MNHEY and CDR2 SMNVEV come from the germline V gene (reference sequence). This chain connects TRBV27 to TRBJ2-5; TRBD1 is a possible D gene (5 bases). This clonotype originated in a woman aged 18-35 years in good health and CMV-seronegative. Input material: PBMCs. CDR3 in amino acids: CASSPLEARGTQYF. For the CDR3, the DNA is TGTGCCAGCAGTCCCCTCGAGGCTAGGGGGACCCAGTACTTC.